The 26 T cell receptor beta chains presented below share a single source sample, sequenced in a study of shared clonotypes between healthy human individuals. Using immunoSEQ multiplex PCR, the repertoire was profiled, and TCRdb retains in-frame clones only, with some absent. The sample consists of about 380,000 clones, about 96% of them appearing once. Source material: memory CD8+ T cells sorted from blood. The subset is: CD45RO+ cells pooled with CCR7-negative TemRA cells. Receptors originate from a man aged 25-45 years in good health.

This clone came up once. V usage is TRBV7-9 and J usage is TRBJ1-4, with a tentative D call TRBD1 (6 bases). Germline V CDR1 and CDR2: SEHNR, FQNEAQ (reference sequence). This CDR3 region has 15 residues. The V and J ends lost 5 bases and 8 bases respectively, with 18 bases between them. The CDR3 DNA sequence: TGTGCCAGCAGCACCCTACAGGGCGTAGAAGAAAAACTGTTTTTT. It codes for CASSTLQGVEEKLFF.

V gene TRBV18 combines with J gene TRBJ1-5; D ambiguous. CDR1 KGHSH and CDR2 LQKENI come from the germline V gene. V lost 0 bases and J 0 bases, leaving 18 bases between the germline ends. The CDR3 sequence is 19 residues long. The chain's CDR3 is CASSPPGSGRGDSNQPQHF. The CDR3 nucleotides read TGTGCCAGCTCACCACCGGGCTCCGGGCGTGGGGATAGCAATCAGCCCCAGCATTTT.

This clone has only one observation. The rearrangement links TRBV4-1 to TRBJ2-1; 10 nucleotides line up with TRBD2. The J segment lost 7 bases and the V segment lost 1 base, leaving 4 bases of the junction unmatched. The CDR3 has 15 amino acids. CDR1 MGHRA and CDR2 YSYEKL come from the germline V gene. CDR3 bases: TGCGCCAGCAGCCAAGTGGGTAGCGGGAGGAATGAGCAGTTCTTC. It is translated as CASSQVGSGRNEQFF.

The rearrangement uses TRBV30 and TRBJ2-5; the D gene is possibly TRBD2 (6 bases). This CDR3 comprises 11 residues. Germline V lookup: CDR1 GTSNPN, CDR2 SVGIG (reference sequence). V was shortened by 2 bases and J by 5 bases, with 6 bases between the two germline ends. Written as DNA, the CDR3 is TGTGCCTGGAGTAGCGGGGAGACCCAGTACTTC. Protein: CAWSSGETQYF.

The chain recombines TRBV6-6 with TRBJ1-2, with TRBD1 matching 7 bases. V lost 7 bases to trimming and J lost 6 bases; unmatched junction nucleotides: 14. The V gene's germline CDR1 is MNHNY and CDR2 SVGAGI (reference sequence). The CDR3 is 15 amino acids. The CDR3 region is CASTQLLRGRNGYTF. For the CDR3, the DNA is TGTGCCAGCACCCAATTACTCAGGGGGAGAAATGGCTACACCTTC.

This chain uses TRBV6-1 with TRBJ1-1, with TRBD1 matching 7 bases. V was pared by 6 bases and J by 1 base, with 2 bases of the junction left unmatched. The CDR3 is 13 residues long. Germline CDR1 and CDR2: MNHNS and SASEGT. The CDR3 reads CASRTGTNTEAFF. As DNA, the CDR3 is TGTGCCAGCAGGACAGGGACGAACACTGAAGCTTTCTTT.

The chain employs TRBV19 and TRBJ1-1, with 8 nucleotides matching TRBD1. The germline V gene encodes CDR1 LNHDA and CDR2 SQIVND (reference sequence). J was trimmed by 4 bases and V by 2 bases; bases with no gene match: 3. This CDR3 spans 14 amino acids. The CDR3 sequence is CASSIQGAGTEAFF. CDR3 coding DNA: TGTGCCAGTAGTATACAGGGGGCGGGCACTGAAGCTTTCTTT.

The chain combines TRBV29-1 with TRBJ2-1, with TRBD2 matching 14 bases. Germline V gene lookup returns CDR1 SQVTM and CDR2 ANQGSEA. CDR3 length: 16 amino acids. The J segment lost 0 bases and the V segment lost 8 bases, leaving 6 bases of the junction unmatched. In nucleotides, the CDR3 is TGCAGCTCACAAGGGACTAGCGGGAGCTCCTACAATGAGCAGTTCTTC. This encodes CSSQGTSGSSYNEQFF.

The chain carries TRBV30 and TRBJ2-7, with TRBD2 matching 7 bases. The CDR3 is 16 amino acids. The junction had 13 bases not matched to a gene; V was cut back by 1 base and J by 4 bases. The germline V gene has CDR1 GTSNPN and CDR2 SVGIG (reference sequence). The CDR3 sequence: CAWSARAAGTTYEQYF. For the CDR3, the DNA is TGTGCCTGGAGTGCCCGCGCGGCCGGGACTACGTACGAGCAGTACTTC.

The sample holds one count of this clone. The J gene is TRBJ1-2, the V gene TRBV29-1; 8 nucleotides line up with TRBD1. The V segment lost 6 bases and the J segment 4 bases; nucleotides outside the gene matches: 7. Germline V gene sequence: CDR1 SQVTM, CDR2 ANQGSEA. The CDR3 loop spans 13 amino acids. This CDR3 is CSVQGAGGYGYTF. The DNA of the CDR3 is TGCAGCGTCCAGGGGGCGGGGGGCTATGGCTACACCTTC.

V and J are TRBV6-1 and TRBJ2-1; 8 nucleotides match TRBD2. V shed 4 bases and J 7 bases; nucleotides not matched to a gene: 6. From germline, CDR1 is MNHNS and CDR2 SASEGT. This CDR3 is built from 14 residues. The CDR3 loop reads CASSVIGRENEQFF. The CDR3 DNA reads as TGTGCCAGCAGTGTAATCGGGAGGGAGAATGAGCAGTTCTTC.

The chain joins TRBV9 to TRBJ2-7; D gene uncertain. The CDR3 runs 16 residues. Germline V gives CDR1 SGDLS, CDR2 YYNGEE. V gave up 0 bases and J gave up 3 bases, with 16 bases separating them. CDR3 nucleotides: TGTGCCAGCAGCGTAGCTGAGATTGGTTCCTTCTACGAGCAGTACTTC. It yields the protein CASSVAEIGSFYEQYF. Full variable domain (missing parts from reference TRBV9 and TRBJ2-7): DSGVTQTPKHLITATGQRVTLRCSPRSGDLSVYWYQQSLDQGLQFLIQYYNGEERAKGNILERFSAQQFPDLHSELNLSSLELGDSALYFCASSVAEIGSFYEQYFGPGTRLTVT.

This clone was counted a single time. The rearrangement uses TRBV4-2 and TRBJ2-1; a possible D gene is TRBD1 (6 bases). The CDR3 is 15 residues long. The germline CDR1 and CDR2 sequences are LGHNA and YNFKEQ. V gave up 0 bases and J gave up 5 bases, with 11 bases separating them. The CDR3 protein is CASSQDRGSNNEQFF. The CDR3 bases are TGTGCCAGCAGCCAAGATAGGGGGAGCAACAATGAGCAGTTCTTC.

The chain links TRBV6-5 to TRBJ1-2; TRBD1 matches at 10 bases. The junction had 9 bases not matched to a gene; V was cut back by 6 bases and J by 8 bases. CDR1 and CDR2 from the germline V gene are MNHEY and SVGAGI. This CDR3 comprises 14 residues. CDR3 protein: CASSQRQGALGYTF. The CDR3, as DNA: TGTGCCAGCAGCCAACGACAGGGGGCCTTGGGCTACACCTTC.

The rearrangement uses TRBV21-1 and TRBJ2-1; the table's D call TRBD2 went unverified against the DNA. TRBV21-1 is recorded as a pseudogene. This CDR3 spans 15 amino acids. CDR3 loop: CASSIPKRAYNEQFF. CDR3 nucleotides: TGTGCCAGCAGCATTCCAAAGCGTGCCTACAATGAGCAGTTCTTC.

This clone has just one count. This rearrangement joins TRBV7-9 to TRBJ2-7; D is ambiguous. The CDR3 extends over 14 amino acids. V gave up 0 bases and J gave up 5 bases, with 11 bases separating them. Germline V lookup: CDR1 SEHNR, CDR2 FQNEAQ (reference sequence). The DNA for the CDR3 is TGTGCCAGCAGCTTAGCGGTTCTAGTCCACGAGCAGTACTTC. Amino acids: CASSLAVLVHEQYF.

The chain is built from TRBV5-1 and TRBJ2-6, with D unclear. Germline V gene sequence: CDR1 SGHRS, CDR2 YFSETQ. V was cut by 0 bases and J by 3 bases, with 7 bases left in between. This CDR3 is 15 amino acids long. CDR3 in amino acids: CASSLGVGGANVLTF. The CDR3, as DNA: TGCGCCAGCAGCTTGGGGGTCGGTGGGGCCAACGTCCTGACTTTC.

This rearrangement joins TRBV5-5 to TRBJ2-7; D uncertain. V gave up 1 base and J gave up 2 bases, with 4 bases separating them. This CDR3 has 12 amino acids. Looked up from germline, CDR1 is SGHKS and CDR2 is YYEKEE (reference sequence). The DNA for the CDR3 is TGTGCCAGCAGCTTGACAACCTACGAGCAGTACTTC. It yields the protein CASSLTTYEQYF.

The chain links TRBV7-3 to TRBJ2-2, with 9 bases fitting TRBD2. The CDR3 length is 17 residues. Germline assignment: CDR1 SGHTA and CDR2 FQGTGA. V shed 2 bases, J shed 6 bases, and the junction held 10 bases outside the gene matches. CDR3 in amino acids: CASSLGPSGMRPGELFF. CDR3 DNA: TGTGCCAGCAGCTTAGGCCCTAGCGGGATGAGGCCCGGGGAGCTGTTTTTT.

This chain links TRBV7-8 with TRBJ2-5, with D perhaps matching TRBD1 or TRBD2 (5 bases each). V was cut by 3 bases and J by 1 base, with 15 bases left in between. CDR3 length: 16 amino acids. Germline values: CDR1 SGHVS, CDR2 FQNEAQ. Here the CDR3 DNA reads TGTGCCAGCAGCTTTCCGCGGATGGGGACCCAAGAGACCCAGTACTTC. This gives the protein CASSFPRMGTQETQYF.

The chain recombines TRBV14 with TRBJ2-5, with a possible D match to TRBD1 (5 bases). CDR1 is SGHDN and CDR2 is FVKESK in the germline V gene. Trimming stripped 1 base from V and 4 bases from J, with 13 bases between. The CDR3 is made up of 15 amino acids. CDR3 coding DNA: TGTGCCAGCAGCCAAGGGGGCAGTGTGGGAGAGACCCAGTACTTC. It yields the protein CASSQGGSVGETQYF.

The rearrangement uses TRBV6-1 and TRBJ2-7; 8 bases line up with TRBD1. The ends lost 5 bases at V and 0 bases at J; junction bases unmatched: 6. The CDR3 sequence is 15 residues long. Per germline, CDR1 MNHNS and CDR2 SASEGT. CDR3 amino acids: CASSSRDRSSYEQYF. The CDR3 DNA sequence: TGTGCCAGCAGTTCCCGGGACAGGAGCTCCTACGAGCAGTACTTC.

The CDR3 DNA follows: TGTGCCAGTCAGACTAGCGGGAGACCCACGAACACCGGGGAGCTGTTTTTT. As protein: CASQTSGRPTNTGELFF. The chain couples TRBV19 to TRBJ2-2; 12 nucleotides agree with TRBD2. The V gene's germline CDR1 is LNHDA and CDR2 SQIVND (reference sequence). The CDR3 runs to 17 residues. With 8 bases clipped from V and 0 bases from J, the junction kept 7 bases outside the gene matches.

V usage is TRBV5-4 and J usage is TRBJ2-5; the D is unclear. This CDR3 has 14 amino acids. Trimming removed 1 base from V and 5 bases from J, with 12 bases in between. Germline lookup yields CDR1 SGHNT and CDR2 YYREEE (reference sequence). CDR3 loop: CASSLYPRTETQYF. The CDR3 coding sequence is TGTGCCAGCAGCTTGTATCCCCGGACGGAGACCCAGTACTTC.

As to this clone: A read error may account for a junction end that differs from germline. The chain uses TRBV7-7 and TRBJ2-1, with TRBD2 matching over 13 bases. Germline V gives CDR1 SSHAT, CDR2 FNYEAQ (reference sequence). The CDR3 totals 15 residues. The CDR3 bases are TGTGCTAGCAGCTCCGGACTAGCGGGAGTAGGAGAGCAGTTCTTC. Its translation: CASSSGLAGVGEQFF.

V gene TRBV28 combines with J gene TRBJ1-3; D unclear. This CDR3 comprises 16 residues. With 3 bases removed from V and 0 bases from J, the gap between germline ends came to 12 bases. Looked up from germline, CDR1 is MDHEN and CDR2 is SYDVKM. The CDR3 DNA reads as TGTGCCAGCAGTTTGTATAGTCTCAGCTCTGGAAACACCATATATTTT. Translated, it gives CASSLYSLSSGNTIYF.